The clone carrying this T cell receptor beta chain appeared a few times. Its antigen is as yet unknown. The record originates from a study of blood T cells in healthy people across ages. Donors each provided about 9.5 milliliters of peripheral blood. V was trimmed by 7 bases and J by 1 base, leaving 12 bases between them. Germline CDR1 is DFQATT and CDR2 is SNEGSKA (reference sequence). The CDR3 is 13 residues long. The study, taken as a whole, reports: Greater diversity and more naive CD4+ cells were seen in long-lived donors than in aged donors.

The use of a sample-barcoded 5' primer and a J-beta primer mix characterized a second PCR of about 6 to 11 cycles. A tag from a template-switch adaptor with 12 random nucleotides marked each cDNA molecule. TCRdb redid the calling of the 5' RACE reads with MiXCR, one entry per CDR3 protein. The table lists approximately 690,000 distinct CDR3 sequences, less than 45% of them singletons. The gene calls are TRBV20-1 and TRBJ2-3; D may correspond to TRBD1 or TRBD2 (5 bases each). The sequenced sample consisted of blood. The sequence derives from a man aged 80 or over in good health. As DNA, the CDR3 is TGCAGTGGAGCAGGGACGGGCACAGATACGCAGTATTTT. Protein product: CSGAGTGTDTQYF.